This TCR beta chain was captured in a study of blood T cell repertoires in COVID-19 (dated by TCRdb to the early 2020s). Notes on the research overall: The collaborator samples originated in the United States, Italy and Spain and spanned the acute and convalescent phases of COVID-19. The prospective study material was composed of cDNA or gDNA derived from T cells, B-cell-depleted T cells, or PBMCs. Subjects who had been exposed to COVID-19, were actively infected with it, or had recovered from it provided the deeply sampled blood TCRbeta repertoires that made up the dataset. The repertoires were released in a freely available public database intended as a resource for research on the immune response to SARS-CoV-2. The samples were drawn from the first 160 participants of the ongoing ImmuneRACE study and from over 950 subjects provided by 6 global collaborators. A de-identified subject ID, COVID-19 status, age in years and sex were almost always included in the sample metadata. HLA class I and class II types, where available, came from metadata supplied by the sample provider rather than from assay-based typing. Here is what the overall study found, with its caveats: Clinical and demographic metadata were provided uncurated, with the amount varying by source and participant.

Based on the germline V gene, the CDR1 and CDR2 sequences are KGHSH and LQKENI. Cut back by 6 bases and 5 bases, the V and J ends lie 14 bases apart. Counted from cysteine to phenylalanine, this CDR3 has 13 amino acids. Just the 39-base CDR3 DNA is kept, in frame starting at base 1. TCRbeta CDR3 regions were amplified from genomic DNA by means of the immunoSEQ Assay, a bias-controlled multiplex PCR. As for the authors' bioinformatics: Nucleated cell counts per sample were estimated from amplification of reference gene primers within the assay. Sequence reads were collapsed and filtered to measure the absolute abundance of every unique TCRbeta CDR3 rearrangement. Productive Simpson clonality was computed per sample as the square root of Simpson's diversity index over productive rearrangements. TCRdb's version of the immuneACCESS table is confined to in-frame rearrangements and falls short of the full clone set. An unresolved V gene accounts for under half of the shortfall where checked; the remainder is of unknown origin. The D gene and trimming were derived from the DNA, and the V and J assignments and clone size from that table. The sample has just over 250,000 clones on record, 75% to 95% of them singletons. The ten largest clonotypes hold approximately 2.5% of the sample.

Comments on this clone: Its antigen target is currently unknown. No base-level quality is on record; no much larger clone is a single base apart.

One collaborating source in Seattle enrolled patients during active infection and followed them longitudinally through the course of disease. Each collaborating institution followed its own protocols to collect whole blood in K2EDTA tubes. For TCRbeta analysis, collaborators shipped samples as frozen whole blood, isolated PBMCs, or DNA extracted from either of those sample types. This TCR was recovered from a person aged 18-30 years with COVID-19, enrolled during active disease. The chain is assembled from TRBV18 and TRBJ2-7; the D gene is possibly TRBD1, with 7 bases matching. Sample: peripheral blood. The DNA sequence is given as TGTGCCAGCTCCCTACTCAGGGGGGACGAGCAGTACTTC. Its protein is CASSLLRGDEQYF.